This TCR beta chain was profiled in a study of blood T cell repertoires in COVID-19. In the authors' methods: It was from reference gene primer amplification that nucleated cell counts were estimated. The repertoire was sequenced with immunoSEQ multiplex PCR; TCRdb's copy has only in-frame clones and lacks some. V, J and clone size derive from that table, while D and trimming were established from the DNA sequence. The table includes hundreds of thousands of clones, around 87% detected once. The length of the CDR3 is 13 residues. Germline trimming cut 5 bases from V and 4 bases from J; bases unmatched to any gene: 7. Looked up from germline, CDR1 is GTSNPN and CDR2 is SVGIG (reference sequence). Participants spanned ages roughly 18 to 90 years and resided in about two dozen US areas. Cohort placement rested on clinical history that participants reported themselves.

V and J are TRBV30 and TRBJ1-2; 7 nucleotides align to TRBD1. The TCR originated in a man younger than 30 who had recovered from COVID-19. Material for sequencing was PBMCs or T cells enriched from blood (not recorded which). In DNA form, the CDR3 reads TGTGCCTGGGGGGACAGTACCTTCTATGGCTACACCTTC. It is translated as CAWGDSTFYGYTF.